This entry lists 28 T cell receptor beta chains sequenced from one sample in a study of T cell repertoires in cytomegalovirus infection. Their antigen targets remain unknown. TCRdb processed the reads anew with MiXCR; each CDR3 protein has one entry. The sample lists hundreds of thousands of distinct CDR3 sequences; 32% were seen once. The source was cultured CD8+ T cells from PBMCs, collected from culture after CMV antigen stimulation. The receptors were sampled from a human donor in good health (CMV status not recorded). Some clones in this sample may be carry-over from other donors' samples.

This clonotype showed up just a few times. The chain joins TRBV15 to TRBJ1-1, with a weak D call TRBD1 (6 bases). This CDR3 contains 13 residues. The germline CDR1 and CDR2 sequences are LNHNV and YYDKDF (reference sequence). The germline V and J ends were trimmed by 3 bases and 3 bases, with 8 bases remaining between them. The CDR3 reads CATSSQGYTEAFF. CDR3 nucleotide sequence: TGTGCCACCAGCAGTCAGGGGTACACTGAAGCTTTCTTT.

Only a few counts were recorded for this clonotype. The rearrangement links TRBV7-9 to TRBJ2-5; D remains unclear. The V gene's germline CDR1 is SEHNR and CDR2 FQNEAQ (reference sequence). This CDR3 is 16 amino acids long. V dropped 5 bases and J dropped 2 bases, with 18 bases sitting between them. The CDR3 sequence: CASSIGTKPPQETQYF. The CDR3 DNA reads TGTGCCAGCAGCATTGGCACTAAACCCCCACAAGAGACCCAGTACTTC. Together with reference TRBV7-9 and TRBJ2-5, the CDR3 gives the full variable domain: DTGVSQNPRHKITKRGQNVTFRCDPISEHNRLYWYRQTLGQGPEFLTYFQNEAQLEKSRLLSDRFSAERPKGSFSTLEIQRTEQGDSAMYLCASSIGTKPPQETQYFGPGTRLLVL.

Only a few counts were recorded for this clonotype. The chain joins TRBV5-5 to TRBJ1-1, with TRBD1 matching 7 bases. V shed 3 bases, J shed 7 bases, and the junction held 6 bases outside the gene matches. The CDR3 totals 13 residues. The V gene's germline CDR1 is SGHKS and CDR2 YYEKEE (reference sequence). The CDR3 nucleotides read TGTGCCAGCAGCTGGGGACAGTTTGATGAAGCTTTCTTT. Residues: CASSWGQFDEAFF. Variable domain in full (rest from reference TRBV5-5 and TRBJ1-1): DAGVTQSPTHLIKTRGQQVTLRCSPISGHKSVSWYQQVLGQGPQFIFQYYEKEERGRGNFPDRFSARQFPNYSSELNVNALLLGDSALYLCASSWGQFDEAFFGQGTRLTVV.

This clonotype was counted between two and nine times. Here the CDR3 reads CASFLGDKNTEAFF. DNA for the CDR3: TGTGCCAGCTTTCTAGGGGACAAGAACACTGAAGCTTTCTTT. V usage is TRBV6-2 or TRBV6-3 and J usage is TRBJ1-1, with a tentative D call TRBD1 (6 bases). The germline V gene has CDR1 MNHEY and CDR2 SVGEGT. This CDR3 contains 14 residues. Deletions cut 8 bases from V and 1 base from J, with 14 bases between.

This chain connects TRBV15 to TRBJ1-1; a possible D gene is TRBD1 (5 bases). V lost 6 bases and J lost 1, with 21 bases in between. CDR1 is LNHNV and CDR2 is YYDKDF in the germline V gene (reference sequence). The CDR3 length is 17 residues. As DNA, the CDR3 is TGTGCCACCAGACCTCAGAGGGGAGTAGGGCAGAACACTGAAGCTTTCTTT. Its translation: CATRPQRGVGQNTEAFF.

V and J are TRBV7-2 and TRBJ1-6; no definite D call. The germline gives CDR1 SGHTA, CDR2 FQGNSA. V was pared by 3 bases and J by 7 bases, with 10 bases between. This CDR3 is built from 14 residues. The CDR3 spells CASSLLGKNSPLHF. DNA of the CDR3: TGTGCCAGCAGCTTGCTGGGGAAGAATTCACCCCTCCACTTT.

The chain couples TRBV19 to TRBJ2-1; D gene ambiguous. V was cut by 8 bases and J by 7 bases, with 9 bases left in between. The germline V gene has CDR1 LNHDA and CDR2 SQIVND (reference sequence). The CDR3 has 11 residues. In DNA form, the CDR3 reads TGTGCCAGTCTAGGAGAAAATGAGCAGTTCTTC. This sequence encodes CASLGENEQFF.

In this sample, this clonotype turned up a few times. The CDR3 here is CASTSPDSPLHF. In DNA, the CDR3 is TGTGCCAGCACTTCCCCCGATTCACCCCTCCACTTT. The V and J genes are TRBV12-3 or TRBV12-4 and TRBJ1-6, with D uncertain. The CDR3 totals 12 residues. V shed 7 bases and J shed 8 bases, with 9 bases lying between them.

This clonotype was found many times. An end of the junction does not agree with germline; a read error may underlie this. The gene calls are TRBV7-2 and TRBJ1-1; D is unclear. In germline, CDR1 is SGHTA, CDR2 FQGNSA. The CDR3 has 12 amino acids. The CDR3 DNA follows: TGTGCCAGCAGTTTAGATATTTACGGAGCTTTCTTT. Translating it yields CASSLDIYGAFF.

The rearrangement uses TRBV19 and TRBJ1-5; a weak D match, TRBD1 (5 bases). Trimming removed 2 bases at V and 4 bases at J, with 12 bases between. Germline V gene sequence: CDR1 LNHDA, CDR2 SQIVND (reference sequence). The CDR3 consists of 15 residues. CDR3 region: CASSISRGGNQPQHF. The CDR3 coding sequence is TGTGCCAGTAGTATAAGTAGGGGTGGAAATCAGCCCCAGCATTTT.

Comments on this clonotype: A junction boundary mismatches the germline segment, possibly from a read error. V and J are TRBV7-7 and TRBJ2-3, with D uncertain. The CDR3 sequence is 16 residues long. Germline-derived CDR1 and CDR2 are SSHAT and FNYEAQ (reference sequence). The CDR3 loop is CASSAQPRLGTDTQYF. The CDR3 DNA sequence: TGTGCTAGCAGCGCACAGCCTCGACTCGGCACAGATACGCAGTATTTT. The full variable domain, in which reference TRBV7-7 and TRBJ2-3 provide the parts outside the CDR3, is GAGVSQSPRYKVTKRGQDVTLRCDPISSHATLYWYQQALGQGPEFLTYFNYEAQPDKSGLPSDRFSAERPEGSISTLTIQRTEQRDSAMYRCASSAQPRLGTDTQYFGPGTRLTVL.

The chain recombines TRBV7-2 with TRBJ2-7; D remains ambiguous. There are 13 residues in the CDR3. V was cut by 5 bases and J by 0 bases, with 8 bases left in between. Germline CDR1 SGHTA, CDR2 FQGNSA. As DNA, the CDR3 is TGTGCCAGCAGCAAATTCTACTCCTACGAGCAGTACGTC. The encoded protein is CASSKFYSYEQYV.

The rearrangement links TRBV6-5 to TRBJ2-4, with 7 positions matching TRBD1. The CDR3 sequence is 14 residues long. After removal of 2 bases from V and 7 bases from J, the junction contained 5 bases not matched to a gene. The germline V gene has CDR1 MNHEY and CDR2 SVGAGI. CDR3 DNA: TGTGCCAGCAGTTACAGGGGGCTGGGGAACATTCAGTACTTC. As protein: CASSYRGLGNIQYF.

This clonotype was detected only a few times. V usage is TRBV12-3 or TRBV12-4 and J usage is TRBJ2-5; the D is unclear. CDR3 length equals 14 residues. Trimming removed 5 bases from V and 2 bases from J, with 12 bases in between. The CDR3 DNA sequence: TGTGCCAGCAGTCCTTCGACATGGCAAGAGACCCAGTACTTC. This translates into CASSPSTWQETQYF.

This clonotype was counted only a few times. The chain uses TRBV6-5 and TRBJ2-6, with D possibly matching TRBD1 (6 bases). The CDR3 has 18 amino acids. The ends were cut back, 6 bases at V and 0 bases at J, with 18 bases in the middle. Germline V gene lookup returns CDR1 MNHEY and CDR2 SVGAGI. For the CDR3, the DNA is TGTGCCAGCAGATCCTACAGGGCGACAGACTCTGGGGCCAACGTCCTGACTTTC. Translated: CASRSYRATDSGANVLTF.

CDR3 nucleotides: TGTGCCAGCAGTTACGAGACTAGTCAGCGCGGGTCCTACGAGCAGTACTTC. This sequence encodes CASSYETSQRGSYEQYF. The genes are TRBV6-2 or TRBV6-3 and TRBJ2-7, with D possibly matching TRBD2 (6 bases). Looked up from germline, CDR1 is MNHEY and CDR2 is SVGEGT. The CDR3 consists of 17 residues. The germline V and J ends were trimmed by 2 bases and 1 base, with 18 bases remaining between them.

In its sample, this clonotype was seen many times. An end of the junction does not agree with germline; a read error may underlie this. The chain links TRBV7-7 to TRBJ2-6; D call uncertain. The CDR3 length is 15 residues. Germline CDR1 reads SSHAT; CDR2 reads FNYEAQ (reference sequence). CDR3 in amino acids: CASRPISSGANVLTF. The DNA of the CDR3 is TGTGCTAGCAGACCCATTAGCTCTGGGGCCAACGTCCTGACTTTC.

The chain combines TRBV6-6 with TRBJ1-6; the D gene is possibly TRBD1 (5 bases). This CDR3 region has 14 residues. Germline CDR1 is MNHNY and CDR2 is SVGAGI (reference sequence). V lost 4 bases to trimming and J lost 3 bases, with 7 bases between them. The CDR3 loop reads CASSWDGYNSPLHF. The CDR3 bases are TGTGCCAGCAGTTGGGACGGCTATAATTCACCCCTCCACTTT.

This clonotype was found a few times. The rearrangement joins TRBV7-6 to TRBJ2-4, with a possible D match to TRBD1 (5 bases). The V gene lost 5 bases and the J gene lost 4 bases, with 9 bases spanning the gap. The CDR3 runs to 13 residues. Germline CDR1 SGHVS, CDR2 FNYEAQ. This chain's CDR3 is CASSAPGKNIQYF. The CDR3 DNA reads TGTGCCAGCAGCGCCCCAGGGAAAAACATTCAGTACTTC.

This clonotype was seen at least ten times. The V call is TRBV4-1, the J call TRBJ1-3; D remains ambiguous. Deletions cut 1 base from V and 5 bases from J, with 6 bases between. This CDR3 spans 13 amino acids. Germline CDR1 MGHRA, CDR2 YSYEKL. The CDR3 DNA reads TGCGCCAGCAGCCAAGTAAACCGAAACACCATATATTTT. Residues: CASSQVNRNTIYF.

This clonotype occurred a few times. The DNA of the CDR3 is TGCGCCAGCAGCCACCGCAACACAGGCAATGAGCAGTTCTTC. Protein: CASSHRNTGNEQFF. This chain links TRBV4-1 with TRBJ2-1; perhaps TRBD1 as D (5 bases). The germline V gene has CDR1 MGHRA and CDR2 YSYEKL. V lost 3 bases and J 6 bases, leaving 12 bases between the germline ends. The CDR3 runs to 14 residues.

The rearrangement joins TRBV19 to TRBJ2-3; D may be TRBD2 (7 bases). This CDR3 has 16 amino acids. Trimming cost V 5 bases and J 5 bases, with 20 bases left between them. Germline V gene sequence: CDR1 LNHDA, CDR2 SQIVND (reference sequence). The DNA for the CDR3 is TGTGCCAGTAGTCTAAGGAGGGGGGGCCTTATAGATACGCAGTATTTT. Translation: CASSLRRGGLIDTQYF.

The rearrangement links TRBV7-8 to TRBJ2-5, with 9 nucleotides matching TRBD1. The CDR3 covers 17 residues. With 2 bases clipped from V and 5 bases from J, the junction kept 12 bases outside the gene matches. Germline CDR1 and CDR2: SGHVS and FQNEAQ. CDR3 protein: CASSLPETDRGGETQYF. The CDR3 bases are TGTGCCAGCAGCTTACCAGAGACGGACAGGGGAGGGGAGACCCAGTACTTC.

This clonotype occurred many times. The V call is TRBV7-3, the J call TRBJ1-6; possible D gene TRBD1, 6 bases. The CDR3 runs to 14 residues. Looked up from germline, CDR1 is SGHTA and CDR2 is FQGTGA. The V end was cut by 1 base, the J end by 8 bases, with 9 bases between. As DNA, the CDR3 is TGTGCCAGCAGCTTAAATGCAGGGGATTCACCCCTCCACTTT. This translates into CASSLNAGDSPLHF.

The chain uses TRBV13 and TRBJ2-7; possible D gene TRBD1, 6 bases. V dropped 5 bases and J dropped 2 bases, with 19 bases sitting between them. CDR1 PRHDT and CDR2 FYEKMQ come from the germline V gene (reference sequence). The CDR3 totals 16 residues. CDR3 sequence: CASSHLQGTVPYEQYF. The CDR3 nucleotides are TGTGCCAGCAGCCACCTCCAGGGGACGGTACCCTACGAGCAGTACTTC.

CDR3 bases: TGTGCCAGCAGTTTACTTGAGCGGGGGCCTCAGGAGACCCAGTACTTC. Translated, it gives CASSLLERGPQETQYF. The chain employs TRBV28 and TRBJ2-5; 8 nucleotides match TRBD2. From germline, CDR1 is MDHEN and CDR2 SYDVKM. The CDR3 runs 16 residues. V was pared by 2 bases and J by 5 bases, with 10 bases of the junction left unmatched.

The chain links TRBV13 to TRBJ2-6; a possible D gene is TRBD2 (6 bases). The V end lost 6 bases, the J end lost 2 bases, and 14 bases lay between the germline ends. Germline V gene lookup returns CDR1 PRHDT and CDR2 FYEKMQ (reference sequence). CDR3 size: 16 residues. CDR3 bases: TGTGCCAGCAGTCGTGCGGGGCGCCCTGGGGCCAACGTCCTGACTTTC. The encoded protein is CASSRAGRPGANVLTF.

In its sample, this clonotype was seen many times. The chain is built from TRBV7-6 and TRBJ1-1; D is unclear. In germline, CDR1 is SGHVS, CDR2 FNYEAQ. The CDR3 sequence is 12 residues long. With 1 base removed from V and 8 bases from J, the gap between germline ends came to 8 bases. The CDR3 is CASSLEGREAFF. The CDR3 bases are TGTGCCAGCAGCTTAGAGGGCAGGGAAGCTTTCTTT.